This T cell receptor (beta chain) was found in a study of CXCR3 chemokines and chemotherapy response in bladder cancer. Ten or more counts support this clonotype. Only one base separates this from a far larger clonotype, so it likely reflects a read error. TCRdb used MiXCR to reprocess the PCR reads, holding one entry per CDR3 protein. The sample carries 7,000 to 9,500 distinct CDR3 sequences, 20% to 25% recorded once. CDR3 length equals 18 residues. V lost 5 bases, J lost 5 bases, and 24 bases lay in between. Germline CDR1 and CDR2: MNHEY and SVGAGI. The chain links TRBV6-5 to TRBJ2-2; either TRBD1 or TRBD2 may fit D (5 bases each). Sampling was performed from a patient whose treatment included neoadjuvant chemotherapy. The clonotype comes from a human donor with bladder cancer that did not respond to neoadjuvant chemotherapy. CDR3 residues: CASSESSGLDYPTGELFF. The CDR3 DNA follows: TGTGCCAGCAGTGAGTCATCAGGGCTTGACTACCCTACCGGGGAGCTGTTTTTT.